These 28 T cell receptor beta chains originate from one sample sequenced in a study of blood T cell repertoires in COVID-19. The data were produced by immunoSEQ multiplex PCR, yet TCRdb's version contains in-frame clones alone and is incomplete. The data contain roughly 360,000 clones, more than 75% of them seen just once; the ten biggest clones take up about 0.89%. The sequenced sample consisted of PBMCs or T cells enriched from blood (not recorded which). The source is a young woman with acute COVID-19.

J is TRBJ2-6 and V is TRBV27, with 7 nucleotides matching TRBD1. With 6 bases clipped from V and 2 bases from J, the junction kept 4 bases outside the gene matches. In germline, CDR1 is MNHEY, CDR2 SMNVEV (reference sequence). The CDR3 runs to 15 residues. Here the CDR3 DNA reads TGTGCCAGCAGCGTCGGGACAGCTGGGGCCAACGTCCTGACTTTC. Protein product: CASSVGTAGANVLTF. Using reference TRBV27 and TRBJ2-6 for the parts outside the CDR3, the full variable domain is EAQVTQNPRYLITVTGKKLTVTCSQNMNHEYMSWYRQDPGLGLRQIYYSMNVEVTDKGDVPEGYKVSRKEKRNFPLILESPSPNQTSLYFCASSVGTAGANVLTFGAGSRLTVL.

The rearrangement uses TRBV5-1 and TRBJ1-6; D is perhaps TRBD1 (6 bases). CDR3 size: 15 residues. Germline V gives CDR1 SGHRS, CDR2 YFSETQ. V lost 0 bases to trimming and J lost 7 bases, with 11 bases between them. CDR3 nucleotides: TGCGCCAGCAGCTTGGTGGCAGGGGCCAATTCACCCCTCCACTTT. It codes for CASSLVAGANSPLHF. Looking up the rest from reference TRBV5-1 and TRBJ1-6 gives the full variable domain: KAGVTQTPRYLIKTRGQQVTLSCSPISGHRSVSWYQQTPGQGLQFLFEYFSETQRNKGNFPGRFSGRQFSNSRSEMNVSTLELGDSALYLCASSLVAGANSPLHFGNGTRLTVT.

This clone was seen only a few times. The chain links TRBV7-3 to TRBJ2-1, with 14 bases fitting TRBD2. This CDR3 contains 17 residues. After removal of 1 base from V and 6 bases from J, the junction contained 5 bases not matched to a gene. Germline-derived CDR1 and CDR2 are SGHTA and FQGTGA. DNA of the CDR3: TGTGCCAGCAGCTTAATGCCCGGGACTAGCGGGGGCAATGAGCAGTTCTTC. Its protein product is CASSLMPGTSGGNEQFF.

V and J are TRBV15 and TRBJ1-3; possible D gene TRBD1, 5 bases. Deletions cut 1 base from V and 1 base from J, with 8 bases between. Germline-derived CDR1 and CDR2 are LNHNV and YYDKDF (reference sequence). The CDR3 is made up of 15 amino acids. In nucleotides, the CDR3 is TGTGCCACCAGCAGAGGTGGGACTTCTGGAAACACCATATATTTT. The encoded protein is CATSRGGTSGNTIYF.

V usage is TRBV2 and J usage is TRBJ1-1; D is possibly TRBD1 (5 bases). Trimming shortened V by 2 bases and J by 3 bases, and 7 bases separated the two germline ends. In germline, CDR1 is SNHLY, CDR2 FYNNEI. The CDR3 runs to 13 residues. CDR3 in amino acids: CASSEQGYTEAFF. The CDR3 region has the DNA TGTGCCAGCAGTGAACAGGGTTACACTGAAGCTTTCTTT.

The chain uses TRBV7-2 and TRBJ1-6; 9 bases line up with TRBD1. The CDR3 length is 15 residues. After removal of 5 bases from V and 8 bases from J, the junction contained 7 bases not matched to a gene. In germline, CDR1 is SGHTA, CDR2 FQGNSA. Written as DNA, the CDR3 is TGTGCCAGCAGCCCTGCCGGGACAGGGTATTCACCCCTCCACTTT. The encoded protein is CASSPAGTGYSPLHF.

The CDR3 nucleotides read TGCGCCAGCGACACGGGACAGGGGGCGAGCAATCAGCCCCAGCATTTT. This codes for CASDTGQGASNQPQHF. This sequence joins TRBV10-2 and TRBJ1-5, with 12 bases lining up with TRBD1. The V segment lost 8 bases and the J segment 1 base; nucleotides outside the gene matches: 6. Germline CDR1 is WSHSY and CDR2 is SAAADI. The length of the CDR3 is 16 residues.

The rearrangement joins TRBV6-4 to TRBJ1-5; TRBD1 is a possible D gene (6 bases). The CDR3 runs to 13 residues. V was cut by 6 bases and J by 7 bases, with 13 bases left in between. Per the germline V gene, CDR1 is MRHNA and CDR2 is SNTAGT. The chain's CDR3 is CASSVETGQPQHF. The CDR3 DNA reads as TGTGCCAGCAGCGTCGAGACAGGCCAGCCCCAGCATTTT.

J is TRBJ1-1 and V is TRBV30; perhaps TRBD1 as D (6 bases). This CDR3 has 12 amino acids. V dropped 4 bases and J dropped 10 bases, with 16 bases sitting between them. From germline, CDR1 is GTSNPN and CDR2 SVGIG (reference sequence). The CDR3 spells CAWTPGHGRAFF. The CDR3 nucleotides are TGTGCCTGGACCCCGGGACACGGGCGAGCTTTCTTT.

The chain employs TRBV10-3 and TRBJ1-2; D call uncertain. This CDR3 is 15 amino acids long. Germline V gene sequence: CDR1 ENHRY, CDR2 SYGVKD. The V end lost 0 bases, the J end lost 7 bases, and 15 bases lay between the germline ends. The CDR3 nucleotides read TGTGCCATCAGTGAGTCGCCAGGAACCTCGAGTGGCTACACCTTC. This codes for CAISESPGTSSGYTF.

This clone occurred once. The chain has TRBV21-1 and TRBJ2-7; the DNA was not compared with TRBD1, the D call given in the table. TRBV21-1 is designated a pseudogene. The CDR3 consists of 15 residues. The CDR3, as DNA: TGTGCCAGCAGCACACCGACAGGGCTTGGGTACGAGCAGTACTTC. It encodes CASSTPTGLGYEQYF.

This clone is a singleton in its sample. This chain uses TRBV5-1 with TRBJ2-7, with D possibly matching TRBD2 (5 bases). The CDR3 runs 15 residues. The germline gives CDR1 SGHRS, CDR2 YFSETQ. With 0 bases removed from V and 0 bases from J, the gap between germline ends came to 10 bases. CDR3 nucleotides: TGCGCCAGCAGCTTGGTCGCTGGGAGCTCCTACGAGCAGTACTTC. It is translated as CASSLVAGSSYEQYF.

The rearrangement uses TRBV24-1 and TRBJ1-1; 9 nucleotides agree with TRBD1. The CDR3 is 13 residues long. In germline, CDR1 is KGHDR, CDR2 SFDVKD. After removal of 7 bases from V and 6 bases from J, the junction contained 5 bases not matched to a gene. CDR3: CATRETGGSEAFF. The CDR3, as DNA: TGTGCCACCAGAGAGACAGGGGGATCTGAAGCTTTCTTT.

The chain uses TRBV25-1 and TRBJ1-1, with no clear D. Germline-derived CDR1 and CDR2 are MGHDK and SYGVNS. CDR3 length: 14 amino acids. Deletions cut 3 bases from V and 1 base from J, with 9 bases between. CDR3 DNA: TGTGCCAGCAGTGACCTGACTGGGAACACTGAAGCTTTCTTT. Protein: CASSDLTGNTEAFF.

The chain links TRBV27 to TRBJ1-1; D gene ambiguous. The CDR3 loop spans 14 amino acids. Trimming cost V 6 bases and J 0 bases, with 11 bases left between them. The germline CDR1 and CDR2 sequences are MNHEY and SMNVEV (reference sequence). In nucleotides, the CDR3 is TGTGCCAGCAGCCCCGGGCGGGTGAACACTGAAGCTTTCTTT. This codes for CASSPGRVNTEAFF.

The J gene is TRBJ2-7, the V gene TRBV5-1; weak D call: TRBD1 (6 bases). The V end was cut by 4 bases, the J end by 3 bases, with 23 bases between. The length of the CDR3 is 17 residues. Germline lookup yields CDR1 SGHRS and CDR2 YFSETQ. CDR3 sequence reads: CASSVGSVSRGHYEQYF. CDR3 nucleotide sequence: TGCGCCAGCAGCGTCGGCTCAGTAAGTAGGGGACACTACGAGCAGTACTTC.

V usage is TRBV9 and J usage is TRBJ1-2, with D perhaps matching TRBD1 (5 bases). Germline V gene sequence: CDR1 SGDLS, CDR2 YYNGEE. The V and J ends lost 0 bases and 4 bases respectively, with 13 bases between them. The CDR3 consists of 15 residues. In nucleotides, the CDR3 is TGTGCCAGCAGCGTAGCAACCGGGGGGAGCTATGGCTACACCTTC. Amino acids: CASSVATGGSYGYTF.

The chain's CDR3 is CASSLVSANSYEQYF. The CDR3 coding sequence is TGCGCCAGCAGCTTGGTTAGCGCAAACTCCTACGAGCAGTACTTC. The chain uses TRBV5-1 and TRBJ2-7, with a weak D call TRBD2 (5 bases). Looked up from germline, CDR1 is SGHRS and CDR2 is YFSETQ. The CDR3 covers 15 residues. V dropped 0 bases and J dropped 0 bases, with 10 bases sitting between them.

This clone has ten or more counts. The chain recombines TRBV19 with TRBJ1-6; 8 bases align to TRBD1. V trimming: 7 bases; J trimming: 8 bases; junction bases outside the gene matches: 10. Germline V gives CDR1 LNHDA, CDR2 SQIVND (reference sequence). The CDR3 is 15 residues long. CDR3 protein: CASTTDRAGYSPLHF. The CDR3 DNA reads TGTGCCAGTACTACGGACAGGGCCGGGTATTCACCCCTCCACTTT.

The V gene is TRBV10-3, the J gene TRBJ1-2, with D possibly matching TRBD1 (5 bases). The CDR3 runs to 13 residues. The V gene lost 10 bases and the J gene lost 0 bases, with 12 bases spanning the gap. In germline, CDR1 is ENHRY, CDR2 SYGVKD. The DNA for the CDR3 is TGTGCCAGCTCAGACAGCGCTAACTATGGCTACACCTTC. The encoded protein is CASSDSANYGYTF.

This clone came up a few times. The genes are TRBV29-1 and TRBJ1-1; D is unresolved. Trimming pared 4 bases from V and 1 base from J, leaving 10 bases between. The CDR3 contains 13 residues. CDR1 and CDR2 (germline): SQVTM, ANQGSEA. In DNA form, the CDR3 reads TGCAGCGTTGGGCATAACCCGAACACTGAAGCTTTCTTT. Encoded protein: CSVGHNPNTEAFF.

The chain links TRBV18 to TRBJ1-1; D not certain. The CDR3 runs 12 residues. CDR1 KGHSH and CDR2 LQKENI come from the germline V gene. V was cut by 3 bases and J by 7 bases, with 9 bases left in between. CDR3 residues: CASSPRDFEAFF. The CDR3 bases are TGTGCCAGCTCACCGAGAGACTTTGAAGCTTTCTTT.

CDR3 loop: CASSLASGINGETQYF. For the CDR3, the DNA is TGTGCCAGCAGCTTAGCTAGCGGGATCAATGGCGAGACCCAGTACTTC. The chain carries TRBV7-6 and TRBJ2-5, with 8 positions matching TRBD2. The germline CDR1 and CDR2 sequences are SGHVS and FNYEAQ. The CDR3 length is 16 residues. With V trimmed by 0 bases and J by 5 bases, 8 bases remained unmatched.

CDR3 protein: CASSWGDRLNTEAFF. DNA for the CDR3: TGTGCCAGCAGTTGGGGTGACAGGCTGAACACTGAAGCTTTCTTT. The V gene is TRBV6-5, the J gene TRBJ1-1; maybe TRBD1 (6 bases). With 4 bases removed from V and 0 bases from J, the gap between germline ends came to 12 bases. Germline lookup yields CDR1 MNHEY and CDR2 SVGAGI. This CDR3 has 15 residues.

The rearrangement joins TRBV19 to TRBJ1-5; 11 positions match TRBD1. CDR3 length equals 15 residues. The ends lost 5 bases at V and 4 bases at J; junction bases unmatched: 4. Germline V gene data show CDR1 as LNHDA and CDR2 as SQIVND (reference sequence). CDR3 amino acids: CASSPGTGGNQPQHF. The CDR3 coding sequence is TGTGCCAGTAGTCCGGGGACAGGGGGAAATCAGCCCCAGCATTTT.

This sequence joins TRBV11-2 and TRBJ1-2; tentative D call: TRBD1 (5 bases). The CDR3 totals 15 residues. The V end was cut by 1 base, the J end by 4 bases, with 13 bases between. Germline CDR1 reads SGHAT; CDR2 reads FQNNGV. CDR3 residues: CASSLGAGLGYGYTF. In nucleotides, the CDR3 is TGTGCCAGCAGCTTAGGGGCAGGGCTTGGCTATGGCTACACCTTC.

The V gene is TRBV20-1, the J gene TRBJ1-3; D gene unclear. Trimming removed 3 bases at V and 8 bases at J, with 17 bases between. Germline CDR1 reads DFQATT; CDR2 reads SNEGSKA (reference sequence). This CDR3 comprises 14 residues. This chain's CDR3 is CSASDTSNGYTIYF. The CDR3 DNA sequence: TGCAGTGCTAGTGACACCTCAAACGGGTACACCATATATTTT.

The CDR3 loop reads CAIASGGAVETQYF. The CDR3 nucleotides read TGTGCCATTGCTAGCGGGGGGGCCGTAGAGACCCAGTACTTC. V is TRBV10-3 and J is TRBJ2-5, with 12 bases matching TRBD2. Germline V gene lookup returns CDR1 ENHRY and CDR2 SYGVKD. CDR3 length: 14 residues. V lost 9 bases, J lost 4 bases, and 6 bases stayed unmatched.